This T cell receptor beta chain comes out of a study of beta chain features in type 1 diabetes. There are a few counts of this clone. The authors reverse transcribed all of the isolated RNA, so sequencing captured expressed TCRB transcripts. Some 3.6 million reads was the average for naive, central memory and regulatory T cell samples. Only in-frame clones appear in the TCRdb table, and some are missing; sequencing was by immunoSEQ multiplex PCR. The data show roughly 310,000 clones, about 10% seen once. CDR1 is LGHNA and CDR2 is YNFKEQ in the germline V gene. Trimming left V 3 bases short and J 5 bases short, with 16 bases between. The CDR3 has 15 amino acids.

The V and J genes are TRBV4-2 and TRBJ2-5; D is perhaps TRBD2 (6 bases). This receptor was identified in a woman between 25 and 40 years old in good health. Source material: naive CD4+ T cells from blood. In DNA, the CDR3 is TGTGCCAGCAGCCATAGGCTTGGAGGGTATGAGACCCAGTACTTC. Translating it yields CASSHRLGGYETQYF.